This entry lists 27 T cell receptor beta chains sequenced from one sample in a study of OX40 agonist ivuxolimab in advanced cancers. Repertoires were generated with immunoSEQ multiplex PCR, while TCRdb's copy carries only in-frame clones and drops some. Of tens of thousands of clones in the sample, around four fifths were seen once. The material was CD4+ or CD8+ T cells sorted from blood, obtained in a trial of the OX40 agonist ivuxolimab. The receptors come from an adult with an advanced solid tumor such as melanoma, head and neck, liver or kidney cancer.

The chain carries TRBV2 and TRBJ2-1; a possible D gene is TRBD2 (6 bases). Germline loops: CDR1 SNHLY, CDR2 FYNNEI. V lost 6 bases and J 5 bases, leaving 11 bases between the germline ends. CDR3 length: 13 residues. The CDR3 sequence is CASSVRLDNEQFF. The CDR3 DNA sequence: TGTGCCAGCAGCGTCCGACTAGACAATGAGCAGTTCTTC. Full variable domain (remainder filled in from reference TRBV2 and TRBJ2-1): EPEVTQTPSHQVTQMGQEVILRCVPISNHLYFYWYRQILGQKVEFLVSFYNNEISEKSEIFDDQFSVERPDGSNFTLKIRSTKLEDSAMYFCASSVRLDNEQFFGPGTRLTVL.

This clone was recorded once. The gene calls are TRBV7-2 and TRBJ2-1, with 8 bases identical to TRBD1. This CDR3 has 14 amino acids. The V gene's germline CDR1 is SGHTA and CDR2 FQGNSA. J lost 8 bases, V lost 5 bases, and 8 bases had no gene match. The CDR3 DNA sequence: TGTGCCAGCAGCAGTCCCCAGGGGGCCGATGAGCAGTTCTTC. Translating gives CASSSPQGADEQFF.

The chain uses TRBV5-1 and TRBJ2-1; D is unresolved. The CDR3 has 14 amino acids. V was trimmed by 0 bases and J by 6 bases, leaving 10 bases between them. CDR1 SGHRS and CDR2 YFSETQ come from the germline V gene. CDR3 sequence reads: CASSLGLDSNEQFF. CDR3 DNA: TGCGCCAGCAGCTTGGGCCTAGATAGCAATGAGCAGTTCTTC.

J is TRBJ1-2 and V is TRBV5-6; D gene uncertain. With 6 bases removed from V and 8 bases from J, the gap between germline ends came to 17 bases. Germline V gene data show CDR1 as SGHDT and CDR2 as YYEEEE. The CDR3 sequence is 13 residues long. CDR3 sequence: CASTLGGGQGYTF. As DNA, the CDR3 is TGTGCCAGCACCCTGGGAGGTGGGCAAGGCTACACCTTC.

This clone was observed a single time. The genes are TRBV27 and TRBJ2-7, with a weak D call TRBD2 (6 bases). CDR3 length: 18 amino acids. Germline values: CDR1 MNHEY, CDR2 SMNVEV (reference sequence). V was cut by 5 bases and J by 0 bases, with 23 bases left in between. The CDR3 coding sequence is TGTGCCAGCAGTAGATCCAGGCCATCCGGGGGTTCCTCCTACGAGCAGTACTTC. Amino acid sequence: CASSRSRPSGGSSYEQYF.

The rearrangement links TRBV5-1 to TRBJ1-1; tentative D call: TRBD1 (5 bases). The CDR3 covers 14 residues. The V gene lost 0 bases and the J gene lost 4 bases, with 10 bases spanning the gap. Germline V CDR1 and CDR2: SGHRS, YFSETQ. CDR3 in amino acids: CASSLGQWGTEAFF. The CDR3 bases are TGCGCCAGCAGCTTGGGACAGTGGGGCACTGAAGCTTTCTTT.

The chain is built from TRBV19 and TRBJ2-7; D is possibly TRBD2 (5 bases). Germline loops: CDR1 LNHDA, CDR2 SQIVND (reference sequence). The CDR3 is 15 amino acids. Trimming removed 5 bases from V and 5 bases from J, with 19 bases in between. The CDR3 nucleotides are TGTGCCAGTAGTCCCCGGGGTCGCGGAGCCCACGAGCAGTACTTC. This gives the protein CASSPRGRGAHEQYF.

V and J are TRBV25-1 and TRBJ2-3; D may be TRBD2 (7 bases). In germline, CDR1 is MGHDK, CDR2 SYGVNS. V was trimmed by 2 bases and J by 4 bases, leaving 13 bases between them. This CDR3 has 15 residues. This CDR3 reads CASSESQGRADTQYF. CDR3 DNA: TGTGCCAGCAGTGAAAGTCAGGGGAGGGCAGATACGCAGTATTTT.

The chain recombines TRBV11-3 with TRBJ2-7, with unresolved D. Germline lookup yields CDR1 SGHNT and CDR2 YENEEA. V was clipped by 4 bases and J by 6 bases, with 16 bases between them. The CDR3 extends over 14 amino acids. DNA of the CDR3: TGTGCCAGCAGCTCAAGCCCCAGGCGTCTCGAGCAGTACTTC. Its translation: CASSSSPRRLEQYF.

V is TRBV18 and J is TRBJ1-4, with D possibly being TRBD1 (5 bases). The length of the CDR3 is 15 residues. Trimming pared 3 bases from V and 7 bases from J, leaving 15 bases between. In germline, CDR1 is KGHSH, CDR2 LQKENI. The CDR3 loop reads CASSPELGDGEKLFF. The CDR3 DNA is TGTGCCAGCTCACCTGAGTTGGGGGATGGTGAAAAACTGTTTTTT.

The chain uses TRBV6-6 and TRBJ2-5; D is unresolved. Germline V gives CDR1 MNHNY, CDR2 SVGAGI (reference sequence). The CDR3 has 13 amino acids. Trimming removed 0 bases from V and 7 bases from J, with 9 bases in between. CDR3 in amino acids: CASSYSPRGTQYF. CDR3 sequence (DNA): TGTGCCAGCAGTTACTCGCCACGCGGGACCCAGTACTTC.

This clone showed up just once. CDR3 sequence reads: CASSPPGQNTEAFF. The CDR3, as DNA: TGTGCCAGTAGTCCACCGGGACAGAACACTGAAGCTTTCTTT. The gene calls are TRBV19 and TRBJ1-1, with TRBD1 as a possible D gene (6 bases). The V end was cut by 5 bases, the J end by 1 base, with 11 bases between. From germline, CDR1 is LNHDA and CDR2 SQIVND (reference sequence). CDR3 size: 14 residues.

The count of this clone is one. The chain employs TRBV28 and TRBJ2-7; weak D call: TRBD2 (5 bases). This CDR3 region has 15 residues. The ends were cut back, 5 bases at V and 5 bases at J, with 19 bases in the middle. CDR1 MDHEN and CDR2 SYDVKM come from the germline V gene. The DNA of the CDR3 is TGTGCCAGCAGTCCCCCTTTCGGGGTAGCCCACGAGCAGTACTTC. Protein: CASSPPFGVAHEQYF.

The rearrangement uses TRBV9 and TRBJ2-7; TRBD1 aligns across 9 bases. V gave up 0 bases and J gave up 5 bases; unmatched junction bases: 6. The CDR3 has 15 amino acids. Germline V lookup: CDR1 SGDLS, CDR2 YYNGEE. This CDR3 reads CASSVVGDRGNEQYF. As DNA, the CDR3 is TGTGCCAGCAGCGTAGTTGGAGACAGGGGGAACGAGCAGTACTTC.

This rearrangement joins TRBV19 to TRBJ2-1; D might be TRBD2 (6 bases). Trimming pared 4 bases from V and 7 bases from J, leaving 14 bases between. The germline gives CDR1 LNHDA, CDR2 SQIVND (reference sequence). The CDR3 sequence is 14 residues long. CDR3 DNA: TGTGCCAGTAGTACCCGGGAGTTCCAAAATGAGCAGTTCTTC. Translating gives CASSTREFQNEQFF.

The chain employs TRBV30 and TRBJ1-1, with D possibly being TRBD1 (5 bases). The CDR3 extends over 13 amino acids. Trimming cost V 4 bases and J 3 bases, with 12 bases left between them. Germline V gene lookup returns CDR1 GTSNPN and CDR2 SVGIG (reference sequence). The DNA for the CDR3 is TGTGCCTGGACCCTCCTAGGGGACACTGAAGCTTTCTTT. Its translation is CAWTLLGDTEAFF.

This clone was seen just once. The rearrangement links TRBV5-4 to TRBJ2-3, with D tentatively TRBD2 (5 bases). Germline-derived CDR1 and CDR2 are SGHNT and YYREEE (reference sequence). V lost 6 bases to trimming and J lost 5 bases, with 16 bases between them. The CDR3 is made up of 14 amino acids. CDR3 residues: CASTTLREQDTQYF. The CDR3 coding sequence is TGTGCCAGCACCACCCTCCGGGAACAAGATACGCAGTATTTT.

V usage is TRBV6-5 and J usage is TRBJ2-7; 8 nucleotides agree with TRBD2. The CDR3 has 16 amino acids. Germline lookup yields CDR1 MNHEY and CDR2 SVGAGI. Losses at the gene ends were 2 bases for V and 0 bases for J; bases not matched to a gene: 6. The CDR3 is CASSYRGLAHSYEQYF. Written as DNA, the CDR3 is TGTGCCAGCAGTTACCGTGGACTAGCCCACTCCTACGAGCAGTACTTC.

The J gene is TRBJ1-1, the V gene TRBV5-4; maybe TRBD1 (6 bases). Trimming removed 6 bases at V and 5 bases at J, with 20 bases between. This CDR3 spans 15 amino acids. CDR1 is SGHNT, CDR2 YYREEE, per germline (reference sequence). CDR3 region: CASNSLTGIWTEAFF. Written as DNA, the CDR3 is TGTGCCAGCAACTCGTTAACAGGGATCTGGACTGAAGCTTTCTTT.

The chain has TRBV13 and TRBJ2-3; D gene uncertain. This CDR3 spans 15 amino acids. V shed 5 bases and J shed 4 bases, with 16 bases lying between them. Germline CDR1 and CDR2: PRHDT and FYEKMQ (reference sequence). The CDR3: CASSLPTESPDTQYF. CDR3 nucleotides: TGTGCCAGCAGCCTGCCTACCGAGTCCCCAGATACGCAGTATTTT.

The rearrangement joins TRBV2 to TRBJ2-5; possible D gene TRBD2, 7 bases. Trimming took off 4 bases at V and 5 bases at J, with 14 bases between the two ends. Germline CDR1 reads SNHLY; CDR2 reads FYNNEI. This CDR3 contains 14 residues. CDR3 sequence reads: CASSVSGGWETQYF. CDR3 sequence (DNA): TGTGCCAGCAGTGTATCGGGGGGCTGGGAGACCCAGTACTTC. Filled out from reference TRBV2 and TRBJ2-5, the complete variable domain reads EPEVTQTPSHQVTQMGQEVILRCVPISNHLYFYWYRQILGQKVEFLVSFYNNEISEKSEIFDDQFSVERPDGSNFTLKIRSTKLEDSAMYFCASSVSGGWETQYFGPGTRLLVL.

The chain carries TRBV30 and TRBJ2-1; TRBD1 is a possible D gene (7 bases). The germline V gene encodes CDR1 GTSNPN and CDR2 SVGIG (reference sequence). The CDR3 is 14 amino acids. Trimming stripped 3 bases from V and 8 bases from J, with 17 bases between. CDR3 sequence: CAWRNKFRGDEQFF. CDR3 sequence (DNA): TGTGCCTGGAGAAATAAATTCAGGGGGGATGAGCAGTTCTTC.

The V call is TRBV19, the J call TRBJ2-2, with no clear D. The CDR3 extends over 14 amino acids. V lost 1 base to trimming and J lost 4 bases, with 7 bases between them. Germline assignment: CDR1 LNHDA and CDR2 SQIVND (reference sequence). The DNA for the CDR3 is TGTGCCAGTAGTATAGGGCCAATCACCGGGGAGCTGTTTTTT. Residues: CASSIGPITGELFF. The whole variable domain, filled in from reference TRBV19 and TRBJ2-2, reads DGGITQSPKYLFRKEGQNVTLSCEQNLNHDAMYWYRQDPGQGLRLIYYSQIVNDFQKGDIAEGYSVSREKKESFPLTVTSAQKNPTAFYLCASSIGPITGELFFGEGSRLTVL.

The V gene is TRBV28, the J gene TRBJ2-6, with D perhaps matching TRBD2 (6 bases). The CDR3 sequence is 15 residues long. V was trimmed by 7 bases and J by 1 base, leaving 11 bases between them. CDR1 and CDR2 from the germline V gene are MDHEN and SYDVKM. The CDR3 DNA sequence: TGTGCCAGCACCAGCGCGGGATCTGGGGCCAACGTCCTGACTTTC. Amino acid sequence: CASTSAGSGANVLTF.

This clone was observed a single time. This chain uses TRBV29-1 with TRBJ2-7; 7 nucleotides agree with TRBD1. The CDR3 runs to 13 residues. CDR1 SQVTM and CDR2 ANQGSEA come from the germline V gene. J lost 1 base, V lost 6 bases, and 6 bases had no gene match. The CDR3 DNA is TGCAGCGTGTGGGGACAGAATTCCTACGAGCAGTACTTC. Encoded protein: CSVWGQNSYEQYF.

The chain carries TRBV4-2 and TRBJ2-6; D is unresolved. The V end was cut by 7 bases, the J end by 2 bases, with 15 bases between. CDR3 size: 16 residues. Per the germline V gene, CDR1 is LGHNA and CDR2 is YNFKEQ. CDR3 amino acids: CASTPAIGTGANVLTF. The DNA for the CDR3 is TGTGCCAGCACCCCCGCTATAGGTACTGGGGCCAACGTCCTGACTTTC.

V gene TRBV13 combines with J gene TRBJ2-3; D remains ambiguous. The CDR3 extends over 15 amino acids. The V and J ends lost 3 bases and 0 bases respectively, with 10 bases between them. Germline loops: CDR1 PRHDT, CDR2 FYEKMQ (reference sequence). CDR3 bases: TGTGCCAGCAGCTTCAGTGGGGTTAGCACAGATACGCAGTATTTT. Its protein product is CASSFSGVSTDTQYF.